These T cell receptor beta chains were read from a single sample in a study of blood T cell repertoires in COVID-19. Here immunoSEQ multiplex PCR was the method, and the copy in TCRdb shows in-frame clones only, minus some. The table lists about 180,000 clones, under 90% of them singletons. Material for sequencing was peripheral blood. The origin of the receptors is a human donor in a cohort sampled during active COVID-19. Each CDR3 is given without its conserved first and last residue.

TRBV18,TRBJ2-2,ASSPNRGTGELF
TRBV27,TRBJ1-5,ASSLSGGHGQPQH
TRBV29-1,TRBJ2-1,SEKAGGSLGEQF
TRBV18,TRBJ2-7,ASSVFTIQGGSYEQY
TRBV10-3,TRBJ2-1,AISERDNEQF
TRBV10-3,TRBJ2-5,AISDGGGASTETQY
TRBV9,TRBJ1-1,ASSAGDRTVEAF
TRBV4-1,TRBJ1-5,ASSQEVSRSEVRNQPQH
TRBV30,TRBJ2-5,AWSVRRGEQETQY
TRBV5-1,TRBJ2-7,ASSLGTSGTSYEQY
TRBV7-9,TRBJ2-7,ASSAGRTRTEQY
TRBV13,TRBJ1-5,ASSSGGGDQPQH
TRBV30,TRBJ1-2,AWSVGDTVYGYT
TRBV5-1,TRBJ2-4,ASSLGAGAKNIQY
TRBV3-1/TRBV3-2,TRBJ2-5,ASSQELDSQETQY
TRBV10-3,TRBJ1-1,AISESRDWGHTEAF
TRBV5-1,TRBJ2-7,ASSLGHQLYEQY
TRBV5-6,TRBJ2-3,ASGGGTDTQY
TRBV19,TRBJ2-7,ASTAGQGPYEQY
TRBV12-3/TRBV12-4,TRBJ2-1,ASSFGREQF
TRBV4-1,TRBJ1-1,ASSGAMMNTEAF
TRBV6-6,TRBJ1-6,ASSGQENSPLH
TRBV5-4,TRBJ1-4,ASSPGTGKDEKLF
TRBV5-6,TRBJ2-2,ASSGGENTGELF
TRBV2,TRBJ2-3,ASSESLRAGGGIDTQY
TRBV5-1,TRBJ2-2,ASSLNGVSGGYTGELF
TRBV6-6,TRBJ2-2,ASSIDGTGVGELF
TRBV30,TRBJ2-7,AWSPRDREQY
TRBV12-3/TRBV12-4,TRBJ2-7,ASSLKGDEQY
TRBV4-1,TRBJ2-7,ASSQPRGSGYEQY
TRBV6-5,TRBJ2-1,ASPGTGETKQF
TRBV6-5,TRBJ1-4,ASSQPGTGEKLF
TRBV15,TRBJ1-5,ATSRDFGGDQPQH
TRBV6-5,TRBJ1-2,ASSGTVTGARGYT
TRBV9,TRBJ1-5,ASSVGESSLQPQH
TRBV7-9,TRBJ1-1,ASSLAGSATEAF
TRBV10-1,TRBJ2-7,ASRSDNSYEQY
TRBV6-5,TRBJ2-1,ASSTLGSDNEQF
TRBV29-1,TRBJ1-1,SAQSNDRGGEAF
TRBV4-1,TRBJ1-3,ASSQDPGGYSGNTIY
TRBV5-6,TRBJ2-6,ASRLPGGAGANVLT